The entry that follows covers one T cell receptor beta chain sequence. Its antigen is unknown. This specimen belongs to a study of regulatory T cells in long-lasting Graves disease. Through Arm-PCR of CDR3 regions and iRepertoire HTBI primers, TCR beta libraries were built. TCRdb reprocessed the multiplex PCR reads with MiXCR, giving one entry per CDR3 protein. The data hold hundreds of thousands of distinct CDR3 sequences, with around 15% observed a single time. The V gene end was trimmed by 4 bases and the J gene end by 7 bases; junction bases not matched to a gene: 1. Looked up from germline, CDR1 is SGHTA and CDR2 is FQGNSA. This CDR3 comprises 14 residues. The study's findings and limits: Comparison showed that persistent patients shared more public clonotypes (under 3,000) than new patients (about 970).

Time point reported: newly diagnosed GD, antithyroid drugs for less than 3 months. Extracted RNA from PBMCs served as the source of the TCR library. V gene TRBV7-2 combines with J gene TRBJ1-4; TRBD1 agrees at 12 bases. This receptor was taken from a female donor with Graves disease. The sample consisted of peripheral blood mononuclear cells (PBMCs), taken at new diagnosis, from a patient treated with antithyroid drugs. The CDR3 bases are TGTGCCAGCAGCTGGGACAGGGGGCCTGAAAAACTGTTTTTT. This codes for CASSWDRGPEKLFF.